This T cell receptor (beta chain) was found in a study of CD8 T cells in Susac syndrome. Roughly 0.45 to 1 ug RNA was reverse transcribed with random hexamers. TCRdb called the immunoSEQ multiplex PCR reads again in MiXCR, with one record for every CDR3 protein. The repertoire consists of about 83,000 distinct CDR3 sequences, with approximately 96% occurring once and the leading ten covering approximately 0.41%. CDR1 and CDR2 (germline): LGHNA, YNFKEQ. Trimming left V 5 bases short and J 1 base short, with 11 bases between. The CDR3 is 14 amino acids. The sequence was obtained from a human donor with Susac syndrome. The sample comprised CD8+ T cells from PBMCs. V usage is TRBV4-2 and J usage is TRBJ1-1; weak D call: TRBD1 (5 bases). CDR3 nucleotide sequence: TGTGCCAGCAGCTACCTAGGGGAGAACACTGAAGCTTTCTTT. Protein product: CASSYLGENTEAFF.